This T cell receptor beta chain was sequenced during a study of blood T cell repertoires in COVID-19. In the study overall: Samples representing acute and convalescent COVID-19 were sourced from the United States, Italy and Spain. T cells, B-cell-depleted T cells, or PBMCs supplied cDNA or gDNA.

Original processing notes: Reference gene primer amplification in the assay estimated nucleated cell counts. Repertoires were generated with immunoSEQ multiplex PCR, while TCRdb's copy carries only in-frame clones and drops some. V, J and clone size reflect that table, while D and trimming were determined from the DNA. The data show 150,000 to 200,000 clones, about nine tenths seen once. V was pared by 6 bases and J by 8 bases, with 20 bases between. Germline values: CDR1 LNHDA, CDR2 SQIVND (reference sequence). The CDR3 consists of 15 residues. The sample was peripheral blood. The sequence came from a young man who had recovered from COVID-19. J is TRBJ2-1 and V is TRBV19, with D perhaps TRBD1 (5 bases). The CDR3 DNA is TGTGCCAGTAGGGGGTCCTACGAAGGGGTAGATGAGCAGTTCTTC. As protein: CASRGSYEGVDEQFF.